The 16 T cell receptor beta chains in this list originate from one sample, sequenced in a study of beta chain features in type 1 diabetes. Reverse transcription of all isolated RNA meant that expressed TCRB transcripts were sequenced. Only in-frame clones appear in the TCRdb table, and some are missing; sequencing was by immunoSEQ multiplex PCR. The table lists about 450,000 clones, 10% to 12% of them singletons. Sequencing input: naive CD4+ T cells from blood. The receptors come from a woman aged 18-29 years in good health.

This clone has more than one count but fewer than ten. This sample also contains other DNA sequences that code for the same CDR3. The chain employs TRBV9 and TRBJ2-6, with D tentatively TRBD1 (5 bases). Germline CDR1 reads SGDLS; CDR2 reads YYNGEE. This CDR3 is 15 amino acids long. Between the trimmed V and J ends, which lost 3 bases and 2 bases, there was a span of 9 bases. The CDR3 loop is CASSAQGAGANVLTF. The CDR3 bases are TGTGCCAGCAGCGCCCAGGGTGCTGGGGCCAACGTCCTGACTTTC.

The CDR3 coding sequence is TGTGCCACCAGGTTTCCTAGCAATGAGCAGTTCTTC. This sequence encodes CATRFPSNEQFF. V usage is TRBV15 and J usage is TRBJ2-1; D unresolved. The CDR3 spans 12 residues. Trimming pared 6 bases from V and 6 bases from J, leaving 9 bases between. The V gene's germline CDR1 is LNHNV and CDR2 YYDKDF (reference sequence).

This clone was seen only a few times. This chain links TRBV21-1 with TRBJ2-2. TRBV21-1 has pseudogene status. The CDR3 sequence is 13 residues long. The CDR3 bases are TGTGCCAGCAGACCCGACGGTACCGGGGAGCTGTTTTTT. Its protein product is CASRPDGTGELFF.

This clone was seen at least ten times. The genes are TRBV15 and TRBJ2-5, with 10 nucleotides matching TRBD1. The germline CDR1 and CDR2 sequences are LNHNV and YYDKDF (reference sequence). The CDR3 spans 13 residues. V lost 6 bases to trimming and J lost 6 bases; unmatched junction nucleotides: 4. CDR3 DNA sequence: TGTGCCACCAGAGACAGGGGGCGACAGACCCAGTACTTC. This gives the protein CATRDRGRQTQYF.

This clone was observed a handful of times. Other DNA sequences in the same sample also yield this CDR3. The J gene is TRBJ2-3, the V gene TRBV7-9; D unresolved. The CDR3 sequence is 13 residues long. The V end was cut by 1 base, the J end by 2 bases, with 4 bases between. The germline CDR1 and CDR2 sequences are SEHNR and FQNEAQ (reference sequence). The CDR3 spells CASSLGTTDTQYF. As DNA, the CDR3 is TGTGCCAGCAGCTTAGGCACCACAGATACGCAGTATTTT.

The V gene is TRBV2, the J gene TRBJ1-1, with D perhaps TRBD1 (5 bases). The V gene's germline CDR1 is SNHLY and CDR2 FYNNEI. The CDR3 sequence is 14 residues long. The V and J ends lost 6 bases and 1 base respectively, with 12 bases between them. CDR3 sequence (DNA): TGTGCCAGCAGGAGGACAAGTCAGAACACTGAAGCTTTCTTT. Protein sequence: CASRRTSQNTEAFF.

This clone turned up a few times. The chain links TRBV6-5 to TRBJ2-3; the D call may be TRBD1 or TRBD2 (6 bases each). Looked up from germline, CDR1 is MNHEY and CDR2 is SVGAGI. Deletions cut 6 bases from V and 8 bases from J, with 18 bases between. The CDR3 sequence is 14 residues long. For the CDR3, the DNA is TGTGCCAGCAGAACACGACAGGAGGGAGCTACGCAGTATTTT. Its protein is CASRTRQEGATQYF.

The V gene is TRBV20-1, the J gene TRBJ2-7; maybe TRBD1 (6 bases). V lost 6 bases and J lost 7, with 13 bases in between. Germline values: CDR1 DFQATT, CDR2 SNEGSKA (reference sequence). The CDR3 spans 11 residues. CDR3 residues: CSAQQGTEQYV. CDR3 bases: TGCAGTGCCCAACAGGGAACGGAGCAGTACGTC.

This clone showed up just a few times. V is TRBV9 and J is TRBJ1-2; D unclear. V was pared by 0 bases and J by 8 bases, with 14 bases between. CDR1 SGDLS and CDR2 YYNGEE come from the germline V gene. The CDR3 covers 14 residues. CDR3 coding DNA: TGTGCCAGCAGCGTAGATCTTGGGAACTCGGGCTACACCTTC. Encoded protein: CASSVDLGNSGYTF. The full variable domain, with the rest looked up from reference TRBV9 and TRBJ1-2, is DSGVTQTPKHLITATGQRVTLRCSPRSGDLSVYWYQQSLDQGLQFLIQYYNGEERAKGNILERFSAQQFPDLHSELNLSSLELGDSALYFCASSVDLGNSGYTFGSGTRLTVV.

This clone was observed a few times. This chain joins TRBV27 and TRBJ2-1; D gene ambiguous. The germline gives CDR1 MNHEY, CDR2 SMNVEV (reference sequence). The CDR3 covers 11 residues. V was shortened by 8 bases and J by 5 bases, with 7 bases between the two germline ends. The CDR3 region has the DNA TGTGCCAGCGGGTGGGACAATGAGCAGTTCTTC. Protein: CASGWDNEQFF.

This clone was seen a handful of times. The chain recombines TRBV19 with TRBJ2-1; 9 bases match TRBD2. CDR3 length: 15 amino acids. With 5 bases clipped from V and 6 bases from J, the junction kept 8 bases outside the gene matches. From germline, CDR1 is LNHDA and CDR2 SQIVND (reference sequence). CDR3 in DNA: TGTGCCAGTAGTGGAGGGACTAGCCCCGTCAATGAGCAGTTCTTC. Its translation is CASSGGTSPVNEQFF.

This sequence joins TRBV27 and TRBJ2-6; D not certain. Trimming stripped 3 bases from V and 0 bases from J, with 9 bases between. The CDR3 contains 16 residues. CDR1 and CDR2 (germline): MNHEY, SMNVEV (reference sequence). CDR3 DNA: TGTGCCAGCAGTTTCGCGGTGCACTCTGGGGCCAACGTCCTGACTTTC. It translates to CASSFAVHSGANVLTF. Looking up the rest from reference TRBV27 and TRBJ2-6 gives the full variable domain: EAQVTQNPRYLITVTGKKLTVTCSQNMNHEYMSWYRQDPGLGLRQIYYSMNVEVTDKGDVPEGYKVSRKEKRNFPLILESPSPNQTSLYFCASSFAVHSGANVLTFGAGSRLTVL.

This clone has just a few counts. The chain combines TRBV27 with TRBJ2-7; 11 bases fit TRBD2. After removal of 5 bases from V and 2 bases from J, the junction contained 8 bases not matched to a gene. This CDR3 has 16 amino acids. The germline gives CDR1 MNHEY, CDR2 SMNVEV (reference sequence). CDR3 in amino acids: CASSPSLLAGAYEQYF. The CDR3, as DNA: TGTGCCAGCAGTCCTTCACTACTAGCGGGAGCCTACGAGCAGTACTTC.

This clone was seen ten or more times. Other DNA variants within this sample encode the same CDR3. The chain joins TRBV7-9 to TRBJ2-3; D gene ambiguous. The CDR3 spans 12 residues. Germline V gene sequence: CDR1 SEHNR, CDR2 FQNEAQ (reference sequence). V dropped 5 bases and J dropped 0 bases, with 3 bases sitting between them. The DNA of the CDR3 is TGTGCCAGCAGCCTTAGCACAGATACGCAGTATTTT. Protein product: CASSLSTDTQYF.

This sequence joins TRBV5-1 and TRBJ2-1, with 7 bases matching TRBD1. The CDR3 consists of 15 residues. J gave up 7 bases and V 0 bases, and 7 bases lay outside the gene matches. In germline, CDR1 is SGHRS, CDR2 YFSETQ. The CDR3 DNA reads as TGCGCCAGCAGCTTGGAAGGGGGCAAAAAGAATGAGCAGTTCTTC. The encoded protein is CASSLEGGKKNEQFF.

Only a few counts were recorded for this clone. This chain uses TRBV18 with TRBJ2-7; 7 bases agree with TRBD2. CDR3 length: 14 residues. The germline gives CDR1 KGHSH, CDR2 LQKENI. V dropped 0 bases and J dropped 4; count of bases not matched to a gene: 3. CDR3 DNA sequence: TGTGCCAGCTCACCACCGGGACTACCGTACGAGCAGTACTTC. It yields the protein CASSPPGLPYEQYF.